This TCR beta chain is drawn from a study of blood T cell repertoires in COVID-19. Study at large: Acute and convalescent COVID-19 specimens originated in the United States, Italy and Spain. T cells, B-cell-depleted T cells, or PBMCs supplied cDNA or gDNA.

CDR1 and CDR2 from the germline V gene are LGHNA and YSLEER. Trimming took 1 base from V and 8 from J, leaving 25 bases between them. The CDR3 runs 18 residues. Original data processing: Amplification of reference gene primers was used by the study to estimate nucleated cell counts. Sequenced by immunoSEQ multiplex PCR; TCRdb stores in-frame clones only, minus some. The V and J calls and clone size are taken from that table; D and trimming were inferred from the DNA. The data show 210,000 or so clones, 80% seen once. This clone was seen a single time. Sequencing input: peripheral blood. This TCR derives from a human donor in a cohort sampled during active COVID-19. The chain uses TRBV4-3 and TRBJ2-3, with D maybe TRBD1 (5 bases). The CDR3 here is CASSQASAQAKGKGTQYF. For the CDR3, the DNA is TGCGCCAGCAGCCAAGCTTCGGCGCAAGCGAAGGGGAAAGGTACGCAGTATTTT.